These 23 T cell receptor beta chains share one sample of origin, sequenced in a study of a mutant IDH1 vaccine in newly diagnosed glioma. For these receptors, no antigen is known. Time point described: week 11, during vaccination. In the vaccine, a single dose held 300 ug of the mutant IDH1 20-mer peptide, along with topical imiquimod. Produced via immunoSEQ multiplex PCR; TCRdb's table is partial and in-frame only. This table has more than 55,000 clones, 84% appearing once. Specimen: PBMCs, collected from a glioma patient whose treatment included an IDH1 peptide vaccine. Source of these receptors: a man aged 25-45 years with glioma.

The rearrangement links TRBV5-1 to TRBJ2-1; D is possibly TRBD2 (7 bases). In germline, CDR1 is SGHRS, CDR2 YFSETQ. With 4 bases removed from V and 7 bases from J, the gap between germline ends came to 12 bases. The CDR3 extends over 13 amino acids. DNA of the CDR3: TGCGCCAGCAGCCCCGGGGGGCCGAATGAGCAGTTCTTC. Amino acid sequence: CASSPGGPNEQFF.

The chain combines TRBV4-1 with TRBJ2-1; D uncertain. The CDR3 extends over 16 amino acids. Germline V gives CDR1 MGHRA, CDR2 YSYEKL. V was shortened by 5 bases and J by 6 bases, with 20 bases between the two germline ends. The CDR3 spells CASSGLGFLTFNEQFF. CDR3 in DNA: TGCGCCAGCAGCGGGCTCGGGTTCCTAACTTTCAATGAGCAGTTCTTC.

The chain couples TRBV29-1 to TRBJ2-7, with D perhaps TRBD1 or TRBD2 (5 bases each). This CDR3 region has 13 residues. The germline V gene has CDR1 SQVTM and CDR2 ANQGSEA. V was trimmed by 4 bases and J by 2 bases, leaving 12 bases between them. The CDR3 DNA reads TGCAGCGTTGCGGACGGGGCCGCCTACGAGCAGTACTTC. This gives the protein CSVADGAAYEQYF.

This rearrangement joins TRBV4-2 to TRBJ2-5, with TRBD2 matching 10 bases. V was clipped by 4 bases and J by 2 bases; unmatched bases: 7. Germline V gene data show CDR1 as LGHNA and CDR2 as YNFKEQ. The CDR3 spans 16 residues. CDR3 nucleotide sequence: TGTGCCAGCAGCCCACTAGCGGGGAAGTTACAAGAGACCCAGTACTTC. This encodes CASSPLAGKLQETQYF.

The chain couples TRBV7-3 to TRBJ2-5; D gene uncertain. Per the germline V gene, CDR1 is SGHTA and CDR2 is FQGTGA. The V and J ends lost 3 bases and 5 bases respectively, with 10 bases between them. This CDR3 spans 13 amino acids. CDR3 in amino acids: CASSFNGRETQYF. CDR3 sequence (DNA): TGTGCCAGCAGCTTTAACGGTCGCGAGACCCAGTACTTC.

Here the CDR3 reads CAIGGASGYGYTF. The DNA of the CDR3 is TGTGCCATCGGTGGGGCTTCTGGCTATGGCTACACCTTC. V usage is TRBV28 and J usage is TRBJ1-2; TRBD1 is a possible D gene (5 bases). The CDR3 contains 13 residues. CDR1 and CDR2 from the germline V gene are MDHEN and SYDVKM. With 10 bases removed from V and 4 bases from J, the gap between germline ends came to 16 bases.

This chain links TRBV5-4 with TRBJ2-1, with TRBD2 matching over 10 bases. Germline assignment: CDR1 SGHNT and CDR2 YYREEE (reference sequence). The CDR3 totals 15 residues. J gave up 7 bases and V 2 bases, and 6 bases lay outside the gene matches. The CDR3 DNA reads TGTGCCAGCAGCTTAAGCGGGGGGGCCGTGAATGAGCAGTTCTTC. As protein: CASSLSGGAVNEQFF. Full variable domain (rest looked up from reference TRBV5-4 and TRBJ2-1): ETGVTQSPTHLIKTRGQQVTLRCSSQSGHNTVSWYQQALGQGPQFIFQYYREEENGRGNFPPRFSGLQFPNYSSELNVNALELDDSALYLCASSLSGGAVNEQFFGPGTRLTVL.

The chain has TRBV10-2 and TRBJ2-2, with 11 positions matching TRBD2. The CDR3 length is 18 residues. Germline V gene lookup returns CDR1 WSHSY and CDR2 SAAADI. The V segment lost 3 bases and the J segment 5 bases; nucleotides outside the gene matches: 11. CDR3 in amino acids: CASSDHGTSGTMTGELFF. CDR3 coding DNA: TGCGCCAGCAGTGACCATGGGACTAGCGGAACCATGACCGGGGAGCTGTTTTTT.

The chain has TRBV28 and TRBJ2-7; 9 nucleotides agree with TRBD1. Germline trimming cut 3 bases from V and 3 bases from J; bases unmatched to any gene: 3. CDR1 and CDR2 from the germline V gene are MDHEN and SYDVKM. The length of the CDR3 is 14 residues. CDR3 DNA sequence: TGTGCCAGCAGTTTGGGGACAGGGTACTACGAGCAGTACTTC. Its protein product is CASSLGTGYYEQYF.

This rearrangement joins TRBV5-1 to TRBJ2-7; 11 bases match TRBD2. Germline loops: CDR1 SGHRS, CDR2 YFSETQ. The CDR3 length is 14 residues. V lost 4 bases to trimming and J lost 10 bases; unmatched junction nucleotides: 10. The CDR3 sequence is CASSTSGGPHLQYF. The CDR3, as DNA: TGCGCCAGCAGCACTAGCGGGGGCCCTCATCTCCAGTACTTC.

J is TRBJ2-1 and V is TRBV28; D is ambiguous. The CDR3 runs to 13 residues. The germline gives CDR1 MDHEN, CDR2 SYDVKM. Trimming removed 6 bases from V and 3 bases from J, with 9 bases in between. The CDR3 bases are TGTGCCAGCAGCCCGCCCAGCTACAATGAGCAGTTCTTC. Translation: CASSPPSYNEQFF.

CDR3 region: CASSMGTGSYEQYF. DNA of the CDR3: TGTGCCAGTAGTATGGGGACAGGGTCCTACGAGCAGTACTTC. The chain joins TRBV19 to TRBJ2-7; 9 nucleotides match TRBD1. Germline CDR1 LNHDA, CDR2 SQIVND (reference sequence). V dropped 3 bases and J dropped 1; count of bases not matched to a gene: 1. The CDR3 consists of 14 residues.

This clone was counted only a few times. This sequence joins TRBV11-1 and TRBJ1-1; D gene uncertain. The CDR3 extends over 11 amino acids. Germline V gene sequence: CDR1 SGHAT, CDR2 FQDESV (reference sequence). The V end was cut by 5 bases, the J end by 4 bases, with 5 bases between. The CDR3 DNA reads TGTGCCAGCAGCCCCCGCACTGAAGCTTTCTTT. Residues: CASSPRTEAFF.

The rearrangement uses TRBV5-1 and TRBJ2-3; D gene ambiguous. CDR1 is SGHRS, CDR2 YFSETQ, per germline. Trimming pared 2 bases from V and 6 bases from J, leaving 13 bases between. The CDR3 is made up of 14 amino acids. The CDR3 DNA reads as TGCGCCAGCAGCTTAAAAGGAATAAGGGATACGCAGTATTTT. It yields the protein CASSLKGIRDTQYF.

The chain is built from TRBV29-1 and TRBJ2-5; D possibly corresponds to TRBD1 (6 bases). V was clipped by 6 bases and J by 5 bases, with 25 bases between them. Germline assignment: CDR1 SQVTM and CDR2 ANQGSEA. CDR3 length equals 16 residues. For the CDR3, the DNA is TGCAGCGTCAACTATTTAGGACAGTTTGAGAGGGAGACCCAGTACTTC. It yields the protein CSVNYLGQFERETQYF.

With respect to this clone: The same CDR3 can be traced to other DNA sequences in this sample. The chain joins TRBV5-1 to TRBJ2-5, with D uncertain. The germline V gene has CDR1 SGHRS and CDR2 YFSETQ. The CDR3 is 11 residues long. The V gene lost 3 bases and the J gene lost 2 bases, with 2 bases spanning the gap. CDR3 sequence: CASSSQETQYF. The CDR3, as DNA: TGCGCCAGCAGCTCTCAAGAGACCCAGTACTTC.

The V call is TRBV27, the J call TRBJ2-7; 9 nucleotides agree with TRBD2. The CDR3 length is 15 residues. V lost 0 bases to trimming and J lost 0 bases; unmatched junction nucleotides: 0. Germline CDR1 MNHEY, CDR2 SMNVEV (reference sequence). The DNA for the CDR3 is TGTGCCAGCAGTTTATCTAGCGGGGGCTCCTACGAGCAGTACTTC. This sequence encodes CASSLSSGGSYEQYF.

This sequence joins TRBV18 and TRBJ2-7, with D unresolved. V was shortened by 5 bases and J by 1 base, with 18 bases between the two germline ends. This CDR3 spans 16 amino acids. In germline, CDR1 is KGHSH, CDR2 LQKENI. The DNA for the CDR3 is TGTGCCAGCTCATCTATGCCCCTCATCACATCCTACGAGCAGTACTTC. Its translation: CASSSMPLITSYEQYF.

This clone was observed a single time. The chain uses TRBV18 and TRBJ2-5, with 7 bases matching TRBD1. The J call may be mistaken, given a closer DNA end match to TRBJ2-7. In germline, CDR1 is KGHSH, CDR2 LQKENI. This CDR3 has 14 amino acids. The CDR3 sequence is CASSTGAQTYEQYF. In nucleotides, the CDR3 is TGTGCCAGCTCAACAGGGGCCCAGACCTACGAGCAGTACTTC.

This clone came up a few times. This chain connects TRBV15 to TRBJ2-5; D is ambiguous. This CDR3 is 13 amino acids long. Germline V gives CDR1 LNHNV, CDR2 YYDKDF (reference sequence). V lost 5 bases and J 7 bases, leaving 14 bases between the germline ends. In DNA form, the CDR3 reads TGTGCCACCAGCGATGGATGGCGAGGGACCCAGTACTTC. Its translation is CATSDGWRGTQYF.

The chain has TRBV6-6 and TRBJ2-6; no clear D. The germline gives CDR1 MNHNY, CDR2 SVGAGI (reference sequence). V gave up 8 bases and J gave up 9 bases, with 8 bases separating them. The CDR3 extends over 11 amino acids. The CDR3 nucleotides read TGTGCCAGCGGACGGAACAACGTCCTGACTTTC. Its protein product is CASGRNNVLTF.

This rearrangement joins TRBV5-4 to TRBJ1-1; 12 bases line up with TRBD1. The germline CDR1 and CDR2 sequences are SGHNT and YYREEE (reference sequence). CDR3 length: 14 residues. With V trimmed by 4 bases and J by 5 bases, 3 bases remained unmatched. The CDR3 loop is CASSAGQGATEAFF. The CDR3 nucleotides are TGTGCCAGCAGCGCGGGACAGGGGGCAACTGAAGCTTTCTTT.

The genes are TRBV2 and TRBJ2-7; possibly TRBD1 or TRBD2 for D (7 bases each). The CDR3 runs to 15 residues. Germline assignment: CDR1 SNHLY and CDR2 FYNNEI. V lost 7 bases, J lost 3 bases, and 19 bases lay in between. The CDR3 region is CASTRGGRGGYEQYF. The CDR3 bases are TGTGCCAGCACCCGAGGGGGCAGGGGGGGCTACGAGCAGTACTTC.